Described below is a single TCR beta chain sequence and its context. What it binds is not known. The CDR3 totals 13 residues. Germline V lookup: CDR1 SGHNT, CDR2 YYREEE (reference sequence). V was clipped by 0 bases and J by 10 bases, with 10 bases between them. The source of the sample is a study of cytomegalovirus exposure and HLA in healthy donors. The wider study: Caucasian-associated ancestry cluster membership applied to about 83% of under 450 genotyped donors. Overall study findings and caveats: 164 TCR beta chains were listed as cytomegalovirus-associated. Later genetic work tied a missense DCLRE1C variant to beta-chain V and J trimming. A previous analysis found most TCR beta V segments productive roughly 90% or roughly 30% of the time.

PCR used 60 Vbeta primers and 13 Jbeta primers. Assay: immunoSEQ multiplex PCR; the TCRdb copy retains only in-frame clones and omits some. The data contain 150,000 to 170,000 clones, 70% to 80% of them seen just once; the ten biggest clones take up roughly 2.2%. The rearrangement links TRBV5-4 to TRBJ1-4; no reliable D call. This receptor was identified in a man under 40 in good health and CMV-seronegative. Sequencing was done on a sample of PBMCs. The CDR3 sequence: CASSLAGLGKLFF. The CDR3 DNA is TGTGCCAGCAGCTTGGCCGGTCTTGGAAAACTGTTTTTT.